Below, 26 T cell receptor beta chains from the same sample are listed, as sequenced in a study of cytomegalovirus exposure and HLA in healthy donors. The PCR ran on 60 Vbeta and 13 Jbeta primers. The protocol was immunoSEQ multiplex PCR, while the TCRdb copy is restricted to in-frame clones and leaves out a portion. The sample lists some 140,000 clones; around 73% were seen once. Input material: PBMCs. Receptors were obtained from a man aged 50 to 59 in good health and CMV-seronegative.

This chain joins TRBV25-1 and TRBJ2-6; D call uncertain. The germline gives CDR1 MGHDK, CDR2 SYGVNS. The length of the CDR3 is 14 residues. V was clipped by 3 bases and J by 0 bases, with 3 bases between them. CDR3 sequence: CASSDSSGANVLTF. CDR3 nucleotide sequence: TGTGCCAGCAGTGACAGCTCTGGGGCCAACGTCCTGACTTTC.

In this sample, this clone turned up once. The chain couples TRBV6-5 to TRBJ2-5; 12 nucleotides line up with TRBD1. The end of the DNA is better explained by TRBJ2-7, so the J call may be wrong. This CDR3 region has 13 residues. Germline values: CDR1 MNHEY, CDR2 SVGAGI. CDR3 in amino acids: CASFRDRGHEQYF. CDR3 bases: TGTGCCAGCTTCCGGGACAGGGGGCACGAGCAGTACTTC.

This sequence joins TRBV6-1 and TRBJ2-7; no clear D. Between the trimmed V and J ends, which lost 2 bases and 3 bases, there was a span of 8 bases. The CDR3 consists of 13 residues. Germline CDR1 and CDR2: MNHNS and SASEGT. The CDR3 here is CASSEYPGYEQYF. CDR3 nucleotides: TGTGCCAGCAGTGAATATCCGGGCTACGAGCAGTACTTC.

The chain links TRBV28 to TRBJ2-3, with 8 bases lining up with TRBD2. Unmatched junction bases numbered 8, after V lost 7 bases and J lost 2 bases. CDR1 and CDR2 from the germline V gene are MDHEN and SYDVKM. The CDR3 has 15 amino acids. This CDR3 reads CASINGAGATDTQYF. CDR3 bases: TGTGCCAGCATAAACGGAGCGGGAGCCACAGATACGCAGTATTTT.

The chain links TRBV6-1 to TRBJ1-1; the match to TRBD1 covers 9 bases. Per germline, CDR1 MNHNS and CDR2 SASEGT. Unmatched junction bases numbered 12, after V lost 3 bases and J lost 1 base. The CDR3 has 18 amino acids. The DNA of the CDR3 is TGTGCCAGCAGTGATCCGTCGGGGAGGACAGGGGAGAACACTGAAGCTTTCTTT. The encoded protein is CASSDPSGRTGENTEAFF.

The genes are TRBV29-1 and TRBJ2-2; 8 positions agree with TRBD2. V lost 4 bases, J lost 6 bases, and 13 bases stayed unmatched. Per the germline V gene, CDR1 is SQVTM and CDR2 is ANQGSEA. The CDR3 runs 16 residues. CDR3 nucleotide sequence: TGCAGCGTTGCCCCCGGGGGGGAACCGGGGGCCGGGGAGCTGTTTTTT. It is translated as CSVAPGGEPGAGELFF.

This clone occurred a few times. The CDR3 protein is CASSLTRSPDTQYF. CDR3 nucleotide sequence: TGTGCCAGCAGCTTGACTAGGTCCCCAGATACGCAGTATTTT. The chain is built from TRBV7-9 and TRBJ2-3; perhaps TRBD2 as D (6 bases). The CDR3 is 14 residues long. Germline values: CDR1 SEHNR, CDR2 FQNEAQ (reference sequence). V lost 3 bases and J 4 bases, leaving 11 bases between the germline ends.

The DNA for the CDR3 is TGTGCCAGCAGTTACTCGGGGGCGTCCCCCTACGAGCAGTACTTC. It yields the protein CASSYSGASPYEQYF. The genes are TRBV6-5 and TRBJ2-7, with a possible D match to TRBD1 (6 bases). The CDR3 consists of 15 residues. Germline lookup yields CDR1 MNHEY and CDR2 SVGAGI. Between the trimmed V and J ends, which lost 0 bases and 2 bases, there was a span of 11 bases.

The chain couples TRBV27 to TRBJ2-2, with 8 bases lining up with TRBD1. Germline CDR1 reads MNHEY; CDR2 reads SMNVEV (reference sequence). The trim removed 6 bases at V and 4 bases at J, leaving 10 bases unmatched. There are 16 residues in the CDR3. CDR3 bases: TGTGCCAGCAGCCCAGGGCAGGGGGCGCCCACCGGGGAGCTGTTTTTT. Translation: CASSPGQGAPTGELFF.

The chain couples TRBV2 to TRBJ1-2, with D possibly TRBD1 on 5 matching bases. CDR1 is SNHLY and CDR2 is FYNNEI in the germline V gene. The length of the CDR3 is 13 residues. Trimming took 6 bases from V and 4 from J, leaving 12 bases between them. DNA for the CDR3: TGTGCCAGCAGGGGCGACAGCCTCTATGGCTACACCTTC. This sequence encodes CASRGDSLYGYTF.

The rearrangement uses TRBV29-1 and TRBJ2-7, with 8 bases lining up with TRBD1. The CDR3 extends over 13 amino acids. CDR1 and CDR2 (germline): SQVTM, ANQGSEA. The V and J ends lost 6 bases and 6 bases, in that order; junction bases with no gene match: 10. CDR3 residues: CSVRTGMLGEQYF. The CDR3 DNA follows: TGCAGCGTCCGGACAGGGATGTTGGGCGAGCAGTACTTC.

The V and J genes are TRBV5-8 and TRBJ2-7, with 8 bases matching TRBD1. The CDR3 runs to 15 residues. V lost 1 base and J lost 6; bases outside the gene matches: 9. The germline CDR1 and CDR2 sequences are SGHTS and YDEGEE. CDR3 amino acids: CASSLPGQGQGEQYF. Here the CDR3 DNA reads TGTGCCAGCAGCTTGCCCGGACAGGGCCAAGGCGAGCAGTACTTC.

The chain links TRBV12-5 to TRBJ1-4; D might be TRBD1 (6 bases). Germline V lookup: CDR1 LGHNT, CDR2 FRNRAP. The V and J ends lost 0 bases and 9 bases respectively, with 17 bases between them. The CDR3 sequence is 16 residues long. The CDR3 coding sequence is TGTGCTAGTGGTTTGGTAAGGTCAGGGGCTCAAAAAAAACTGTTTTTT. It is translated as CASGLVRSGAQKKLFF.

The J gene is TRBJ2-4, the V gene TRBV7-9; D is perhaps TRBD1 (5 bases). The CDR3 extends over 17 amino acids. CDR1 is SEHNR, CDR2 FQNEAQ, per germline (reference sequence). V was clipped by 5 bases and J by 7 bases, with 24 bases between them. CDR3 nucleotide sequence: TGTGCCAGCAGCCAAGCGACGGATTACAGGATGGGCAACATTCAGTACTTC. It encodes CASSQATDYRMGNIQYF. Full variable domain (remainder filled in from reference TRBV7-9 and TRBJ2-4): DTGVSQNPRHKITKRGQNVTFRCDPISEHNRLYWYRQTLGQGPEFLTYFQNEAQLEKSRLLSDRFSAERPKGSFSTLEIQRTEQGDSAMYLCASSQATDYRMGNIQYFGAGTRLSVL.

This clone was seen a few times. The rearrangement joins TRBV5-1 to TRBJ1-3; D is perhaps TRBD1 (6 bases). Germline V gene data show CDR1 as SGHRS and CDR2 as YFSETQ. V lost 3 bases, J lost 0 bases, and 10 bases lay in between. This CDR3 has 15 amino acids. The CDR3 nucleotides are TGCGCCAGCAGCTCCAGGGGAAGCTCTGGAAACACCATATATTTT. It is translated as CASSSRGSSGNTIYF.

The gene calls are TRBV15 and TRBJ1-1; 12 bases map to TRBD1. The J segment lost 3 bases and the V segment lost 2 bases, leaving 10 bases of the junction unmatched. This CDR3 spans 18 amino acids. Germline CDR1 is LNHNV and CDR2 is YYDKDF (reference sequence). CDR3 sequence reads: CATSRKGTGGAKDTEAFF. The CDR3 bases are TGTGCCACCAGCAGAAAAGGGACAGGGGGCGCAAAAGACACTGAAGCTTTCTTT.

The rearrangement joins TRBV6-1 to TRBJ2-3; D ambiguous. V was trimmed by 11 bases and J by 2 bases, leaving 20 bases between them. CDR1 and CDR2 (germline): MNHNS, SASEGT. The CDR3 loop spans 15 amino acids. CDR3 sequence reads: CAPSTTQSDTDTQYF. DNA for the CDR3: TGTGCCCCATCGACAACACAGAGTGACACAGATACGCAGTATTTT.

This clone was found a few times. The V and J genes are TRBV5-6 and TRBJ1-5; D is uncertain. Germline loops: CDR1 SGHDT, CDR2 YYEEEE. V lost 0 bases and J lost 7, with 11 bases in between. The CDR3 has 14 residues. The CDR3 bases are TGTGCCAGCAGCTTGGAGGCAGGAAACCAGCCCCAGCATTTT. Its protein product is CASSLEAGNQPQHF.

This chain links TRBV27 with TRBJ1-5, with 11 bases that match TRBD1. This CDR3 is 16 amino acids long. V gave up 3 bases and J gave up 7 bases; unmatched junction bases: 8. CDR1 and CDR2 from the germline V gene are MNHEY and SMNVEV (reference sequence). CDR3 bases: TGTGCCAGCAGTTTTTCCGGGACAGGGGGGAACCAGCCCCAGCATTTT. It is translated as CASSFSGTGGNQPQHF.

This clone came up once. V is TRBV28 and J is TRBJ1-3; no clear D. This CDR3 region has 15 residues. Germline-derived CDR1 and CDR2 are MDHEN and SYDVKM. V shed 4 bases and J shed 0 bases, with 10 bases lying between them. CDR3 in amino acids: CASSSPSDSGNTIYF. CDR3 DNA: TGTGCCAGCAGTTCCCCGAGCGACTCTGGAAACACCATATATTTT.

This chain links TRBV7-9 with TRBJ2-4; no reliable D call. V lost 1 base to trimming and J lost 0 bases, with 4 bases between them. Germline assignment: CDR1 SEHNR and CDR2 FQNEAQ (reference sequence). The CDR3 sequence is 14 residues long. The CDR3 protein is CASSLGLAKNIQYF. CDR3 DNA: TGTGCCAGCAGCTTAGGACTAGCCAAAAACATTCAGTACTTC.

The chain has TRBV30 and TRBJ2-7; 10 nucleotides line up with TRBD2. Trimming cost V 1 base and J 6 bases; bases outside gene matches: 6. This CDR3 comprises 14 residues. The V gene's germline CDR1 is GTSNPN and CDR2 SVGIG (reference sequence). The CDR3 here is CAWSATSSGGEQYF. CDR3 DNA sequence: TGTGCCTGGAGTGCAACATCTAGCGGGGGCGAGCAGTACTTC.

CDR3 in DNA: TGTGCCAGCAGTAGGCGGGATGTAGAGACCCAGTACTTC. Translating it yields CASSRRDVETQYF. The chain couples TRBV25-1 to TRBJ2-5, with D possibly TRBD2 on 6 matching bases. V dropped 5 bases and J dropped 4 bases, with 11 bases sitting between them. Germline CDR1 reads MGHDK; CDR2 reads SYGVNS. The CDR3 sequence is 13 residues long.

This chain links TRBV10-3 with TRBJ1-1; D perhaps matches TRBD1 (5 bases). Germline values: CDR1 ENHRY, CDR2 SYGVKD. The CDR3 runs 12 residues. V shed 11 bases and J shed 1 base, with 11 bases lying between them. The CDR3 loop is CASTQGNTEAFF. The DNA for the CDR3 is TGTGCCTCAACCCAGGGGAACACTGAAGCTTTCTTT.

The chain has TRBV11-2 and TRBJ2-1; 11 bases are shared with TRBD2. The V and J ends lost 5 bases and 9 bases, in that order; junction bases with no gene match: 12. The CDR3 spans 16 residues. From germline, CDR1 is SGHAT and CDR2 FQNNGV. CDR3 DNA: TGTGCCAGCAGCCCAACTAGCGGGAGCTTCTCAGCTGAGCAGTTCTTC. Amino acid sequence: CASSPTSGSFSAEQFF.

This clone appeared once. The chain couples TRBV28 to TRBJ2-7, with 10 bases that match TRBD2. J was trimmed by 3 bases and V by 5 bases; bases with no gene match: 10. This CDR3 comprises 16 residues. CDR1 and CDR2 from the germline V gene are MDHEN and SYDVKM. CDR3 in amino acids: CASSRPVSGRRYEQYF. The CDR3 DNA follows: TGTGCCAGCAGTCGACCCGTTAGCGGGAGGCGCTACGAGCAGTACTTC.